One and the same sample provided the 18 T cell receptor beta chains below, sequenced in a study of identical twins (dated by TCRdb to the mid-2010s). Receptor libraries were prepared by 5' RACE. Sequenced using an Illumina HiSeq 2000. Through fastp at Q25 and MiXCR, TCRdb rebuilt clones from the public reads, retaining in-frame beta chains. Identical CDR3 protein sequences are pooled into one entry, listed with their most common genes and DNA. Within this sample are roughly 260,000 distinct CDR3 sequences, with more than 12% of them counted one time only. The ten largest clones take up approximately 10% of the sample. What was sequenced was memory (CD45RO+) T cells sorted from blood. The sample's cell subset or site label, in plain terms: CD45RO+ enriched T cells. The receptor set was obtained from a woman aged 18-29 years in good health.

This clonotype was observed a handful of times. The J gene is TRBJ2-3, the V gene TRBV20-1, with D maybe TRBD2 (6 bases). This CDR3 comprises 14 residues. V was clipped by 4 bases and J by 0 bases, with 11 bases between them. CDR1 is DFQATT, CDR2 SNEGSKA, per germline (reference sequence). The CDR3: CSAKGGMSTDTQYF. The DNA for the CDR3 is TGCAGTGCTAAAGGCGGGATGAGCACAGATACGCAGTATTTT.

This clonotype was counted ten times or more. CDR3 loop: CASSESGPRTGELFF. CDR3 bases: TGTGCCAGCAGCGAGAGCGGCCCGAGGACCGGGGAGCTGTTTTTT. The chain combines TRBV7-2 with TRBJ2-2, with D possibly being TRBD2 (5 bases). This CDR3 comprises 15 residues. Germline values: CDR1 SGHTA, CDR2 FQGNSA. Trimming removed 5 bases at V and 5 bases at J, with 15 bases between.

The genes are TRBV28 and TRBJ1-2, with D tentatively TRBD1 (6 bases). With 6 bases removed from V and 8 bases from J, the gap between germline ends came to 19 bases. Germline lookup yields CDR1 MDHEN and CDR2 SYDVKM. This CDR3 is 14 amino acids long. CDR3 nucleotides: TGTGCCAGCAGCTTCTACGGGGGGCGTCTAGGCTACACCTTC. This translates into CASSFYGGRLGYTF.

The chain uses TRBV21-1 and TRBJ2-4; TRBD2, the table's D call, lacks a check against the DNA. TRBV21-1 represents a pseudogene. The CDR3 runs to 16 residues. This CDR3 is CASSTGTSETKNIQYF. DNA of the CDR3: TGTGCCAGCAGCACCGGGACTAGTGAAACCAAAAACATTCAGTACTTC.

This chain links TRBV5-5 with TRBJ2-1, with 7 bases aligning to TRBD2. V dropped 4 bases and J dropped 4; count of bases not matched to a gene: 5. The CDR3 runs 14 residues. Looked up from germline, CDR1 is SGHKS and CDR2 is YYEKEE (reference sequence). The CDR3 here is CASSPLAVYNEQFF. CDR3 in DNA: TGTGCCAGCAGCCCGCTAGCGGTGTACAATGAGCAGTTCTTC.

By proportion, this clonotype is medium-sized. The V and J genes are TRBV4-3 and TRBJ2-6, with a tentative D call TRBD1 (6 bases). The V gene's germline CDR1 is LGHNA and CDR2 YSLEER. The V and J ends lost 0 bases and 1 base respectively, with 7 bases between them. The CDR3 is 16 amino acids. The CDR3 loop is CASSQEGQSGANVLTF. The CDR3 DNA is TGCGCCAGCAGCCAAGAAGGACAGTCTGGGGCCAACGTCCTGACTTTC.

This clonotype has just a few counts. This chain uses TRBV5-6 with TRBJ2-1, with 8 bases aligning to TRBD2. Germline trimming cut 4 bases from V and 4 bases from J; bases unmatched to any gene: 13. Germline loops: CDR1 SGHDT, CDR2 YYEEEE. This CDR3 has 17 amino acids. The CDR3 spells CASSLLMGGLVYNEQFF. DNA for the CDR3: TGTGCCAGCAGCCTCCTCATGGGGGGACTAGTGTACAATGAGCAGTTCTTC.

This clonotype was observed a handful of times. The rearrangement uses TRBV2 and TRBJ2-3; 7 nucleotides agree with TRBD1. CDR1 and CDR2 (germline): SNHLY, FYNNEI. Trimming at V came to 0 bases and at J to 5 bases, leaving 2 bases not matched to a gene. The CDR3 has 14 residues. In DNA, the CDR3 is TGTGCCAGCAGTGAAGCACACAGGGGAGATACGCAGTATTTT. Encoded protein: CASSEAHRGDTQYF.

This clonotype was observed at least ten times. In DNA form, the CDR3 reads TGTGCCAGCAGCGTAGGCGGACTAGCGGCCAACCATGAGCAGTTCTTC. As protein: CASSVGGLAANHEQFF. This chain connects TRBV9 to TRBJ2-1, with 10 bases matching TRBD2. V shed 0 bases, J shed 8 bases, and the junction held 8 bases outside the gene matches. This CDR3 contains 16 residues. Germline assignment: CDR1 SGDLS and CDR2 YYNGEE. The variable domain in full, with the rest retrieved from reference TRBV9 and TRBJ2-1, is DSGVTQTPKHLITATGQRVTLRCSPRSGDLSVYWYQQSLDQGLQFLIQYYNGEERAKGNILERFSAQQFPDLHSELNLSSLELGDSALYFCASSVGGLAANHEQFFGPGTRLTVL.

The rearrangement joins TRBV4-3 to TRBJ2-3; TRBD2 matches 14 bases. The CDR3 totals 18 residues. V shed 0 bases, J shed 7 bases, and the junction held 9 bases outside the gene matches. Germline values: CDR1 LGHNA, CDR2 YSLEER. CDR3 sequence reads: CASSQEAYGTSGSHTQYF. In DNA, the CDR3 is TGCGCCAGCAGCCAAGAAGCGTATGGGACTAGCGGGAGTCATACGCAGTATTTT.

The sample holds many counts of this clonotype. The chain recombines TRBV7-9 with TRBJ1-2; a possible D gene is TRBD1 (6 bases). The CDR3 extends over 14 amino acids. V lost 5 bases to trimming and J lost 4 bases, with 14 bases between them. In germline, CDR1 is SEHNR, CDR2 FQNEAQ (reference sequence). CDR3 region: CASSQGQGPYGYTF. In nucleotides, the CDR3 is TGTGCCAGCAGCCAGGGGCAGGGTCCCTATGGCTACACCTTC.

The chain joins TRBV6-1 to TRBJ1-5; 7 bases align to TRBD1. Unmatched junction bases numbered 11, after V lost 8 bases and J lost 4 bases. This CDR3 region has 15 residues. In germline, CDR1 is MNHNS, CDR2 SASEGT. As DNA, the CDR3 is TGTGCCAGCTGGGCGGGGACAGCCCTAAATCAGCCCCAGCATTTT. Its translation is CASWAGTALNQPQHF.

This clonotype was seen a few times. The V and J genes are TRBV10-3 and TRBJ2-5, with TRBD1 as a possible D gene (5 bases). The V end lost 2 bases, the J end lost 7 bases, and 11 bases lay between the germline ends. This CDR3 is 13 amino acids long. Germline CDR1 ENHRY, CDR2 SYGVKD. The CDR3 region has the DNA TGTGCCATCAGTGAGAGGGGATCTTTGACCCAGTACTTC. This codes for CAISERGSLTQYF.

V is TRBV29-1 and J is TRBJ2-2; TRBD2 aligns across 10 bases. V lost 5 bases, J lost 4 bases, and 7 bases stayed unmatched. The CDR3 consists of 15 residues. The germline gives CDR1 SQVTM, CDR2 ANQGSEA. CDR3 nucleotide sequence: TGCAGCGTTTCTTCCCTAGCGGGAGCCACCGGGGAGCTGTTTTTT. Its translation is CSVSSLAGATGELFF.

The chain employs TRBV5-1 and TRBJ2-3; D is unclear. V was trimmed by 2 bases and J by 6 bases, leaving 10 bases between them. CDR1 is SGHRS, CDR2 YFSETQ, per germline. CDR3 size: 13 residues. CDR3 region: CASSFVPWDTQYF. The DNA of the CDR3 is TGCGCCAGCAGCTTCGTCCCTTGGGATACGCAGTATTTT.

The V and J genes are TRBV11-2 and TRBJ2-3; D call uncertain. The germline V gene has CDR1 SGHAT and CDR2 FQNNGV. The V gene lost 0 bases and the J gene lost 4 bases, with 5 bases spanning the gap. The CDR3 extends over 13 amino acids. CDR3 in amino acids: CASSLDGADTQYF. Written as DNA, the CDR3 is TGTGCCAGCAGCTTAGATGGGGCAGATACGCAGTATTTT.

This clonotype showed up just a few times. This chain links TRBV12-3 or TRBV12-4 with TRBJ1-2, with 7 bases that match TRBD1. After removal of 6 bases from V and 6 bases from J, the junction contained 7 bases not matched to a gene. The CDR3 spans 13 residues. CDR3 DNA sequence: TGTGCCAGCAGCTGGGGCAGGGGGAATGGCTACACCTTC. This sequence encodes CASSWGRGNGYTF.

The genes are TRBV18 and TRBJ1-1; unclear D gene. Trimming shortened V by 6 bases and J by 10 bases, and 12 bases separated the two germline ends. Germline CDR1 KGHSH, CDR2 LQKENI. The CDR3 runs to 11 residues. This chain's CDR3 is CASSLERGAFF. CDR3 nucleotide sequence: TGTGCCAGCTCCCTAGAGCGCGGAGCTTTCTTT.